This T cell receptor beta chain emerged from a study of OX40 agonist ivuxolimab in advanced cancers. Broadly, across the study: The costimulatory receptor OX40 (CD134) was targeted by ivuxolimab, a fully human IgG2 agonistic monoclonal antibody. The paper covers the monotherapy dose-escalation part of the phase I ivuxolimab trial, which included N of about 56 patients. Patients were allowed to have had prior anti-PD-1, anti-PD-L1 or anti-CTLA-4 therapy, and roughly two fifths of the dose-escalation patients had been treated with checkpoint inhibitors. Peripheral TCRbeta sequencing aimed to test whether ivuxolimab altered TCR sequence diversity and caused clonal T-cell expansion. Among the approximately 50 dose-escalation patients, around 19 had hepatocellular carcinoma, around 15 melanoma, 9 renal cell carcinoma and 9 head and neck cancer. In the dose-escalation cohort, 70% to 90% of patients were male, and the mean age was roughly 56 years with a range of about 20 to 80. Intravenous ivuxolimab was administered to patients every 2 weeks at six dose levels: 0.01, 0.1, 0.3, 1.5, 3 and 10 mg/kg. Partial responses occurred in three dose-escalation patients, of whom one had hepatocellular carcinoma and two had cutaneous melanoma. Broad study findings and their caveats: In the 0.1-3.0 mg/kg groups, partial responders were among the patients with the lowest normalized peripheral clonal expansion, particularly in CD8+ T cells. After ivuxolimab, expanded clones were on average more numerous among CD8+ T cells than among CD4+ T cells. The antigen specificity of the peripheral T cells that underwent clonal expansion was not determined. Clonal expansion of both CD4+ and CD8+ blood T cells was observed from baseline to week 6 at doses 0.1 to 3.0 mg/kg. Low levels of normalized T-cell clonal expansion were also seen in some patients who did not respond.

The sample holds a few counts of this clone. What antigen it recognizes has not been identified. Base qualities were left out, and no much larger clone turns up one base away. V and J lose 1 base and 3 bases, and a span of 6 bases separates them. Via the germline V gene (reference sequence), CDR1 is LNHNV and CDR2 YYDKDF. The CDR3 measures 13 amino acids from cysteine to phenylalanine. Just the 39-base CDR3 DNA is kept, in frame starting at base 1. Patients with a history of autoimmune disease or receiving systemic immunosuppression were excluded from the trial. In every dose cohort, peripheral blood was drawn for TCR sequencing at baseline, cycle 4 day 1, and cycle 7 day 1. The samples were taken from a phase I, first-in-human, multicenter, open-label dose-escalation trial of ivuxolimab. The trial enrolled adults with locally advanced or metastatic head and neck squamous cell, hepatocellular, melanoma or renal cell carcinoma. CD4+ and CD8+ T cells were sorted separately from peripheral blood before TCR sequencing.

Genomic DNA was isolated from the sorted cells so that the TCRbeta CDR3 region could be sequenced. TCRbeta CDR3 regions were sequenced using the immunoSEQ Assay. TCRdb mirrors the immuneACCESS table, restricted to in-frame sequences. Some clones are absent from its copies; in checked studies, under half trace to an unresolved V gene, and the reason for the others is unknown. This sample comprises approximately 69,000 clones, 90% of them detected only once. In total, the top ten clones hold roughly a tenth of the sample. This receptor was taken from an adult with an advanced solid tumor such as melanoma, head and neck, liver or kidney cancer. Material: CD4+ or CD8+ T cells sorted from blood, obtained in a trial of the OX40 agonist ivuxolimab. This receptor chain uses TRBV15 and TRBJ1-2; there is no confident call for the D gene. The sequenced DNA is TGTGCCACCAGCAGAGGGTTTGACTATGGCTACACCTTC. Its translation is CATSRGFDYGYTF.